These T cell receptor beta chains were read from a single sample in a study of blood T cell repertoires in COVID-19. The table came from immunoSEQ multiplex PCR; TCRdb's copy has only in-frame clones and leaves some out. The sample consists of under 300,000 clones, almost 90% of them appearing once. What was sequenced was peripheral blood. Receptors originate from a woman aged 55-69 years with COVID-19, enrolled during active disease. Both conserved end residues are trimmed from each CDR3.

v_gene	j_gene	CDR3aa
TRBV13	TRBJ1-2	ASTLRVAFEEGGYT
TRBV3-1/TRBV3-2	TRBJ1-1	ASSHGGAGGTEAF
TRBV11-2	TRBJ1-1	ASSLYRGTEAF
TRBV11-3	TRBJ2-3	ASSLEGGDTQY
TRBV7-2	TRBJ1-2	ASSLISDRGHGYT
TRBV6-4	TRBJ1-4	ASSENCSNEKLF
TRBV14	TRBJ1-2	ASSQSGMGYGYT
TRBV9	TRBJ1-4	ASSVGRGVGGEKLF
TRBV30	TRBJ1-1	ASFRMGANTEAF
TRBV19	TRBJ2-4	ASTSPLGQGKNIQY
TRBV7-2	TRBJ1-2	ASSPDSYGYT
TRBV4-2	TRBJ1-2	ASSQRTAYGYT
TRBV4-2	TRBJ1-5	ASSPGPRWVNQPQH
TRBV11-2	TRBJ1-6	ASSTGRGGSPLH
TRBV20-1	TRBJ1-2	SAKLVYGYT
TRBV6-4	TRBJ1-2	ASSDSNRGRGGYT
TRBV6-5	TRBJ2-2	ASSYGLLQNTGELF
TRBV7-2	TRBJ2-3	ASSLEKLSDTQY
TRBV5-6	TRBJ1-3	ASSLDSLTLSGNTIY
TRBV6-2/TRBV6-3	TRBJ2-7	ASSSAPGTSYEQY
TRBV27	TRBJ1-6	ASSSADTYNSPLH
TRBV9	TRBJ2-4	ASSAQENIQY
TRBV18	TRBJ1-1	ASSPRGQGEAF
TRBV18	TRBJ2-7	ASSPPPGSYEQY
TRBV5-6	TRBJ1-2	ASSFIGATNYGYT
TRBV20-1	TRBJ2-1	SASGAAEQF
TRBV6-1	TRBJ2-5	ASSDPGTPLQETQY
TRBV6-1	TRBJ2-1	ASSEALGRSSYNEQF
TRBV6-5	TRBJ1-1	ASSYSSNTEAF
TRBV11-2	TRBJ1-4	ASSPPGQGAATNEKLF
TRBV3-1/TRBV3-2	TRBJ1-3	ASSETGTPGNTIY
TRBV21-1	TRBJ2-7	ASSTWDRSYEQY
TRBV18	TRBJ2-5	ASSPTLGETQY
TRBV6-5	TRBJ1-1	ASRTGVMNTEAF
TRBV3-1/TRBV3-2	TRBJ2-7	ASSQDQASYEQY
TRBV2	TRBJ1-5	ASKRGGGDQPQH
TRBV7-2	TRBJ2-2	ASSLILNTGELF
TRBV18	TRBJ1-2	ASSPTLTGGASLYGYT
TRBV6-2/TRBV6-3	TRBJ1-5	ASSPTFTGNQPQH
TRBV4-2	TRBJ1-5	ASSPTRDQPQH
TRBV10-3	TRBJ2-3	AIRLTSTDTQY
TRBV11-2	TRBJ1-5	ASSPKLGPTAQPQH
TRBV21-1	TRBJ1-6	ASSNPPERESPLH
TRBV9	TRBJ2-1	ASSTRQTHNEQF
TRBV11-2	TRBJ2-2	ASSLFTGVYTGELF
TRBV7-8	TRBJ1-1	ASSLRAPNTEAF
TRBV3-1/TRBV3-2	TRBJ1-6	ASSPQGTGIGSPLH
TRBV6-4	TRBJ2-7	ASGLTRGSEQY
TRBV5-1	TRBJ1-6	ASSLGGQGDSPLH
TRBV3-1/TRBV3-2	TRBJ1-5	ASSQATGSQPQH
TRBV6-2/TRBV6-3	TRBJ2-7	ASSSGGTYEQY
TRBV19	TRBJ1-3	ASRGLESGNTIY
TRBV5-1	TRBJ1-4	ASSFGGAEEKLF
TRBV5-5	TRBJ2-1	ASSPGGGYYNEQF
TRBV14	TRBJ2-1	ASSQDEGLKFGEQF